This TCR beta chain was sequenced in a study of T cells after yellow fever vaccination. Study-wide context: Preparation of the low-cell-number fractions used SMART-Seq v4 Ultra Low Input.

Making TCR cDNA involved 5'RACE template switching, which added UMIs and a universal primer site. MiXCR, applied by TCRdb to the 5' RACE reads, yields one record per CDR3 protein. Here the sample spans 510,000 or so distinct CDR3 sequences, roughly a fifth being singletons. For this clonotype: Its antigen remains unknown.

Study-wide findings and caveats: Contamination of FACS-sorted repertoires by abundant clonotypes from the bulk population could occur. Post-booster samples contained most primary-vaccination clones (about 96% CD4, about 87% CD8).

The sequence came from a man aged 30 to 39 who received the YFV17D yellow fever vaccine. The input for sequencing was PBMCs, taken 15 days after the yellow fever booster vaccination.

The CDR3: CASSAAGAGEQFF. The CDR3, as DNA: TGTGCCAGCAGCGCTGCGGGGGCCGGTGAGCAGTTCTTC. V is TRBV2 and J is TRBJ2-1; D might be TRBD2 (7 bases). The CDR3 contains 13 residues. V was shortened by 6 bases and J by 9 bases, with 15 bases between the two germline ends. CDR1 is SNHLY and CDR2 is FYNNEI in the germline V gene.